A single sample is the source of the 8 T cell receptor beta chains below, sequenced in a study of identical twins. TCRdb reanalysed the 5' RACE reads using MiXCR and keeps one entry per CDR3 protein. The repertoire holds roughly 280,000 distinct CDR3 sequences, roughly 9% seen once, with around 7.1% in the top ten. The same sample was also studied in work on yellow fever vaccine responses in identical twins.

Sequenced sample: CD8+ T cells sorted from blood. These receptors came from a woman between 18 and 29 years old in good health.

The chain recombines TRBV10-1 with TRBJ2-1, with 9 nucleotides matching TRBD2. Germline loops: CDR1 WNHNN, CDR2 SYGVQD (reference sequence). CDR3 length: 13 residues. Germline trimming cut 8 bases from V and 9 bases from J; bases unmatched to any gene: 8. CDR3 DNA: TGCGCCAGCCGGCTAAGGCGGGAGGGTGAGCAGTTCTTC. Encoded protein: CASRLRREGEQFF.

Only a few counts were recorded for this clonotype. This rearrangement joins TRBV3-1 to TRBJ2-7, with D perhaps TRBD2 (5 bases). V was cut by 0 bases and J by 0 bases, with 9 bases left in between. Germline V gene sequence: CDR1 LGHDT, CDR2 YNNKEL (reference sequence). The CDR3 contains 15 residues. CDR3 loop: CASSQDLATSYEQYF. For the CDR3, the DNA is TGTGCCAGCAGCCAAGATCTAGCTACCTCCTACGAGCAGTACTTC.

This chain uses TRBV7-9 with TRBJ1-1; 8 nucleotides match TRBD1. V lost 2 bases and J lost 1; bases outside the gene matches: 9. Germline lookup yields CDR1 SEHNR and CDR2 FQNEAQ (reference sequence). The CDR3 has 17 residues. The CDR3 DNA is TGTGCCAGCAGCTTAAATGTATGGGACAGGAGGAACACTGAAGCTTTCTTT. It translates to CASSLNVWDRRNTEAFF.

This clonotype was counted at least ten times. This sequence joins TRBV7-9 and TRBJ2-7; TRBD2 might be the D (5 bases). With 1 base removed from V and 2 bases from J, the gap between germline ends came to 9 bases. From germline, CDR1 is SEHNR and CDR2 FQNEAQ (reference sequence). This CDR3 has 14 residues. In DNA, the CDR3 is TGTGCCAGCAGCTTAGATCCGGGGACCTACGAGCAGTACTTC. Its protein is CASSLDPGTYEQYF. The whole variable domain, remainder taken from reference TRBV7-9 and TRBJ2-7, is DTGVSQNPRHKITKRGQNVTFRCDPISEHNRLYWYRQTLGQGPEFLTYFQNEAQLEKSRLLSDRFSAERPKGSFSTLEIQRTEQGDSAMYLCASSLDPGTYEQYFGPGTRLTVT.

This clonotype was observed a single time. This chain uses TRBV10-1 with TRBJ2-7; D is unresolved. From germline, CDR1 is WNHNN and CDR2 SYGVQD (reference sequence). V shed 1 base and J shed 2 bases, with 12 bases lying between them. CDR3 length: 15 amino acids. CDR3 nucleotides: TGCGCCAGCAGTGAGTGGGGTCCTGTACCCTACGAGCAGTACTTC. This encodes CASSEWGPVPYEQYF.

The gene calls are TRBV12-3 or TRBV12-4 and TRBJ2-2, with a possible D match to TRBD1 (6 bases). The germline V and J ends were trimmed by 7 bases and 4 bases, with 13 bases remaining between them. This CDR3 is built from 14 residues. The CDR3 coding sequence is TGTGCCAGCATCAGGGGCGCGGGCACCGGGGAGCTGTTTTTT. This codes for CASIRGAGTGELFF.

The table lists this clonotype with a few counts. V and J are TRBV7-9 and TRBJ2-1, with 12 bases aligning to TRBD2. V trimming: 5 bases; J trimming: 10 bases; junction bases outside the gene matches: 12. The CDR3 covers 16 residues. Looked up from germline, CDR1 is SEHNR and CDR2 is FQNEAQ (reference sequence). The CDR3 DNA reads as TGTGCCAGCAGCCCGCGACTAGCGGGAGCATATCGGGAGCAGTTCTTC. Encoded protein: CASSPRLAGAYREQFF.

The sample holds many counts of this clonotype. The CDR3 bases are TGTGCCAGCAGCTTGACATCTCCTCACACCGGGGAGCTGTTTTTT. Amino acids: CASSLTSPHTGELFF. The V call is TRBV11-2, the J call TRBJ2-2, with unresolved D. The CDR3 covers 15 residues. From germline, CDR1 is SGHAT and CDR2 FQNNGV. Trimming removed 3 bases at V and 3 bases at J, with 11 bases between.